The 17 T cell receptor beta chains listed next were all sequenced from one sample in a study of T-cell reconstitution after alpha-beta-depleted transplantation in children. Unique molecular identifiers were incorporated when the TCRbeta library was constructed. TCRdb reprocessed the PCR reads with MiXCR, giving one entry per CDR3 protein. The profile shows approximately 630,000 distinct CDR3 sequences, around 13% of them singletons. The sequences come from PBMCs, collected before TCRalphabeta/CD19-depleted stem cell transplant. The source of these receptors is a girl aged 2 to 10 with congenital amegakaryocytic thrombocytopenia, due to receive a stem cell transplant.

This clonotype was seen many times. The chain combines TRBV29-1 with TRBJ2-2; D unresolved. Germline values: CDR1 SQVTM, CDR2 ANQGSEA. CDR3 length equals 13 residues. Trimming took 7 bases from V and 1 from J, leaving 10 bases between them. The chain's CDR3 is CSAYPGNTGELFF. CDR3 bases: TGCAGCGCCTACCCAGGGAACACCGGGGAGCTGTTTTTT.

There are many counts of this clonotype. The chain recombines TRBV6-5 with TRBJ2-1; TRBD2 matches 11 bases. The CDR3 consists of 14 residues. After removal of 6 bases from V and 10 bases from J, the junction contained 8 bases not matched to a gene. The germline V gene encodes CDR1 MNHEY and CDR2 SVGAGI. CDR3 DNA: TGTGCCAGCAGCTACACACTAGCGGGAGACGAGCAGTTCTTC. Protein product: CASSYTLAGDEQFF.

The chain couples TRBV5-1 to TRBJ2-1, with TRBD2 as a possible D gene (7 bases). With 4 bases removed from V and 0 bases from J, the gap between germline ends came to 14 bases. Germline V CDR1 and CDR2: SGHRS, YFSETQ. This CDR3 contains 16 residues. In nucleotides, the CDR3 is TGCGCCAGCAGCATGGGGGCTAGCGGCTCCTACAATGAGCAGTTCTTC. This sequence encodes CASSMGASGSYNEQFF.

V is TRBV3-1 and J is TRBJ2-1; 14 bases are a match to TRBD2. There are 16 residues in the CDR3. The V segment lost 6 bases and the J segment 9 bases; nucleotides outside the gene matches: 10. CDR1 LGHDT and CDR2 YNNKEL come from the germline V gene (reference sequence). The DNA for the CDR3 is TGTGCCAGCAGGCACGCTGGGACTAGCGGGGGAGGTGAGCAGTTCTTC. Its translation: CASRHAGTSGGGEQFF.

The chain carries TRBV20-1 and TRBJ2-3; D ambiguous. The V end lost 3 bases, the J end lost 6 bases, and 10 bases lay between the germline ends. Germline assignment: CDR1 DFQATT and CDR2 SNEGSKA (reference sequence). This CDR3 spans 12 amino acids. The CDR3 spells CSASAYADTQYF. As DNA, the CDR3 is TGCAGTGCTAGTGCCTACGCCGATACGCAGTATTTT.

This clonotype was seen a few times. CDR3 sequence reads: CASSERLAPYNEQFF. CDR3 nucleotide sequence: TGTGCCAGCAGCGAAAGACTAGCGCCCTACAATGAGCAGTTCTTC. The rearrangement joins TRBV2 to TRBJ2-1; 8 bases match TRBD2. CDR3 length: 15 amino acids. Germline V gene sequence: CDR1 SNHLY, CDR2 FYNNEI. The J segment lost 2 bases and the V segment lost 6 bases, leaving 6 bases of the junction unmatched.

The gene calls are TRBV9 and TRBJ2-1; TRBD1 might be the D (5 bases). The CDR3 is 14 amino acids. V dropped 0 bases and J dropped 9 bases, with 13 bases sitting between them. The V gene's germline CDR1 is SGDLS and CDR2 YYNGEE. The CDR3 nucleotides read TGTGCCAGCAGCGTAGTAGGGGTAAATGGTGAGCAGTTCTTC. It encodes CASSVVGVNGEQFF.

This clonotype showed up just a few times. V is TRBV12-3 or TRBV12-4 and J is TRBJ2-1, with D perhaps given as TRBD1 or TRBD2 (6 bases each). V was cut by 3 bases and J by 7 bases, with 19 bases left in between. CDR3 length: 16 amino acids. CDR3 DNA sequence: TGTGCCAGCAGTTTCGGGGGCCGGAAGGGGTTAAATGAGCAGTTCTTC. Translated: CASSFGGRKGLNEQFF.

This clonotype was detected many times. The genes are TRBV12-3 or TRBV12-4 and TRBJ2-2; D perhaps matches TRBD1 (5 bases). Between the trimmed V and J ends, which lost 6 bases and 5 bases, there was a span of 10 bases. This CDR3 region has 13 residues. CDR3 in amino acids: CASSPTETGELFF. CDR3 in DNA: TGTGCCAGCAGCCCGACAGAGACCGGGGAGCTGTTTTTT.

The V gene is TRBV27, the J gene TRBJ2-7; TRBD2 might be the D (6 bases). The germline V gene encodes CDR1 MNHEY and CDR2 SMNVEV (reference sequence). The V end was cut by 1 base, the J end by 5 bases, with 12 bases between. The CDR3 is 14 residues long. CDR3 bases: TGTGCCAGCAGTTTATTGTCTTCGGGAGACGAGCAGTACTTC. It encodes CASSLLSSGDEQYF.

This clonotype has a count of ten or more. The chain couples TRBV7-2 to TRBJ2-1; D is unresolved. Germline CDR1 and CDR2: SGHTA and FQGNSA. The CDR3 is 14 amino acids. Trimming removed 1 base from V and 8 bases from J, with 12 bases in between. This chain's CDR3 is CASSLGPLSDEQFF. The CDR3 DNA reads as TGTGCCAGCAGCTTAGGGCCCCTCTCTGATGAGCAGTTCTTC.

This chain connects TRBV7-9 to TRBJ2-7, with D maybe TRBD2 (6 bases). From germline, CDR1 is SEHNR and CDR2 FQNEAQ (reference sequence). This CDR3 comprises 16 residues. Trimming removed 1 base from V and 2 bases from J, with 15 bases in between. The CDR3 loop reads CASSLVSSVNPYEQYF. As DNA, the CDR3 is TGTGCCAGCAGCTTAGTCTCTAGCGTCAACCCCTACGAGCAGTACTTC.

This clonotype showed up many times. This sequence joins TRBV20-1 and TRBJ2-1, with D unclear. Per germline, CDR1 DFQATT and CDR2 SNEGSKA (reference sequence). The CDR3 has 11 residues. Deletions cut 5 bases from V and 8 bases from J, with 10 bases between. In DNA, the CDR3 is TGCAGTGCTCCCTTCGTGGATGAGCAGTTCTTC. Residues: CSAPFVDEQFF.

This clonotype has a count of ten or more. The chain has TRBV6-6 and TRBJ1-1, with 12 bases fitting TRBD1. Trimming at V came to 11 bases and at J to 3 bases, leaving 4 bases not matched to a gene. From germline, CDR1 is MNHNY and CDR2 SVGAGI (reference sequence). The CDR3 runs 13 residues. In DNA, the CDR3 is TGTGCCGGGGGACAGGGGGCGTACACTGAAGCTTTCTTT. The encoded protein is CAGGQGAYTEAFF.

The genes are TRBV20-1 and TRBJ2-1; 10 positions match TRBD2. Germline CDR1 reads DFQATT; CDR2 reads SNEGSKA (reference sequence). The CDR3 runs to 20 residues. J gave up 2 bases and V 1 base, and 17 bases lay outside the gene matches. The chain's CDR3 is CSARAHRTAGTSAAYNEQFF. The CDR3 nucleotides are TGCAGTGCTAGAGCCCACCGCACAGCCGGGACTAGCGCCGCCTACAATGAGCAGTTCTTC.

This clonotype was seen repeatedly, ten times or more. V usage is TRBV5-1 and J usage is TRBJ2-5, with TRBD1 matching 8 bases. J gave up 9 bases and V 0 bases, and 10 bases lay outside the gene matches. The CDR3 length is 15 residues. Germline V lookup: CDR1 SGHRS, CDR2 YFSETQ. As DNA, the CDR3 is TGCGCCAGCAGCTTGGAGGGACAGGATTTCGGGTCCCAGTACTTC. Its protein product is CASSLEGQDFGSQYF. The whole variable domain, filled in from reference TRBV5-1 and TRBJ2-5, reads KAGVTQTPRYLIKTRGQQVTLSCSPISGHRSVSWYQQTPGQGLQFLFEYFSETQRNKGNFPGRFSGRQFSNSRSEMNVSTLELGDSALYLCASSLEGQDFGSQYFGPGTRLLVL.

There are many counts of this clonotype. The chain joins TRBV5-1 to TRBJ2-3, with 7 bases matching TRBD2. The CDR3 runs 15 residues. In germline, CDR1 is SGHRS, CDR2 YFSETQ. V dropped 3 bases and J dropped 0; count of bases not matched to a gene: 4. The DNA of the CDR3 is TGCGCCAGCAGCTCAGCGGGACCTAGCACAGATACGCAGTATTTT. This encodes CASSSAGPSTDTQYF.